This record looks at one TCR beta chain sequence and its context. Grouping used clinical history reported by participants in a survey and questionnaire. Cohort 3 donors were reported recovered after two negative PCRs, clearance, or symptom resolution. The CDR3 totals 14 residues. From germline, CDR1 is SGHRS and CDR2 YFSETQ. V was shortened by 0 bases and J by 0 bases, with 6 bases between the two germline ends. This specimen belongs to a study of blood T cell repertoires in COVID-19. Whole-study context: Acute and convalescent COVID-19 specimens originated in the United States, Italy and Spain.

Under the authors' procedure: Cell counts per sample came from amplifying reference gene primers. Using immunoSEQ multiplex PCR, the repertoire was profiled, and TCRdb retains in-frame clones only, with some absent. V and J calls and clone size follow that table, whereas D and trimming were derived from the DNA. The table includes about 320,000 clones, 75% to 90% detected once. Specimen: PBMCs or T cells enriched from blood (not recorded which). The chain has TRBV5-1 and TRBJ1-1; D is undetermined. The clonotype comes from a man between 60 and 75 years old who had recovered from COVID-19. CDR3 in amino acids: CASSLDIVNTEAFF. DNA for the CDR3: TGCGCCAGCAGCTTGGACATTGTGAACACTGAAGCTTTCTTT.